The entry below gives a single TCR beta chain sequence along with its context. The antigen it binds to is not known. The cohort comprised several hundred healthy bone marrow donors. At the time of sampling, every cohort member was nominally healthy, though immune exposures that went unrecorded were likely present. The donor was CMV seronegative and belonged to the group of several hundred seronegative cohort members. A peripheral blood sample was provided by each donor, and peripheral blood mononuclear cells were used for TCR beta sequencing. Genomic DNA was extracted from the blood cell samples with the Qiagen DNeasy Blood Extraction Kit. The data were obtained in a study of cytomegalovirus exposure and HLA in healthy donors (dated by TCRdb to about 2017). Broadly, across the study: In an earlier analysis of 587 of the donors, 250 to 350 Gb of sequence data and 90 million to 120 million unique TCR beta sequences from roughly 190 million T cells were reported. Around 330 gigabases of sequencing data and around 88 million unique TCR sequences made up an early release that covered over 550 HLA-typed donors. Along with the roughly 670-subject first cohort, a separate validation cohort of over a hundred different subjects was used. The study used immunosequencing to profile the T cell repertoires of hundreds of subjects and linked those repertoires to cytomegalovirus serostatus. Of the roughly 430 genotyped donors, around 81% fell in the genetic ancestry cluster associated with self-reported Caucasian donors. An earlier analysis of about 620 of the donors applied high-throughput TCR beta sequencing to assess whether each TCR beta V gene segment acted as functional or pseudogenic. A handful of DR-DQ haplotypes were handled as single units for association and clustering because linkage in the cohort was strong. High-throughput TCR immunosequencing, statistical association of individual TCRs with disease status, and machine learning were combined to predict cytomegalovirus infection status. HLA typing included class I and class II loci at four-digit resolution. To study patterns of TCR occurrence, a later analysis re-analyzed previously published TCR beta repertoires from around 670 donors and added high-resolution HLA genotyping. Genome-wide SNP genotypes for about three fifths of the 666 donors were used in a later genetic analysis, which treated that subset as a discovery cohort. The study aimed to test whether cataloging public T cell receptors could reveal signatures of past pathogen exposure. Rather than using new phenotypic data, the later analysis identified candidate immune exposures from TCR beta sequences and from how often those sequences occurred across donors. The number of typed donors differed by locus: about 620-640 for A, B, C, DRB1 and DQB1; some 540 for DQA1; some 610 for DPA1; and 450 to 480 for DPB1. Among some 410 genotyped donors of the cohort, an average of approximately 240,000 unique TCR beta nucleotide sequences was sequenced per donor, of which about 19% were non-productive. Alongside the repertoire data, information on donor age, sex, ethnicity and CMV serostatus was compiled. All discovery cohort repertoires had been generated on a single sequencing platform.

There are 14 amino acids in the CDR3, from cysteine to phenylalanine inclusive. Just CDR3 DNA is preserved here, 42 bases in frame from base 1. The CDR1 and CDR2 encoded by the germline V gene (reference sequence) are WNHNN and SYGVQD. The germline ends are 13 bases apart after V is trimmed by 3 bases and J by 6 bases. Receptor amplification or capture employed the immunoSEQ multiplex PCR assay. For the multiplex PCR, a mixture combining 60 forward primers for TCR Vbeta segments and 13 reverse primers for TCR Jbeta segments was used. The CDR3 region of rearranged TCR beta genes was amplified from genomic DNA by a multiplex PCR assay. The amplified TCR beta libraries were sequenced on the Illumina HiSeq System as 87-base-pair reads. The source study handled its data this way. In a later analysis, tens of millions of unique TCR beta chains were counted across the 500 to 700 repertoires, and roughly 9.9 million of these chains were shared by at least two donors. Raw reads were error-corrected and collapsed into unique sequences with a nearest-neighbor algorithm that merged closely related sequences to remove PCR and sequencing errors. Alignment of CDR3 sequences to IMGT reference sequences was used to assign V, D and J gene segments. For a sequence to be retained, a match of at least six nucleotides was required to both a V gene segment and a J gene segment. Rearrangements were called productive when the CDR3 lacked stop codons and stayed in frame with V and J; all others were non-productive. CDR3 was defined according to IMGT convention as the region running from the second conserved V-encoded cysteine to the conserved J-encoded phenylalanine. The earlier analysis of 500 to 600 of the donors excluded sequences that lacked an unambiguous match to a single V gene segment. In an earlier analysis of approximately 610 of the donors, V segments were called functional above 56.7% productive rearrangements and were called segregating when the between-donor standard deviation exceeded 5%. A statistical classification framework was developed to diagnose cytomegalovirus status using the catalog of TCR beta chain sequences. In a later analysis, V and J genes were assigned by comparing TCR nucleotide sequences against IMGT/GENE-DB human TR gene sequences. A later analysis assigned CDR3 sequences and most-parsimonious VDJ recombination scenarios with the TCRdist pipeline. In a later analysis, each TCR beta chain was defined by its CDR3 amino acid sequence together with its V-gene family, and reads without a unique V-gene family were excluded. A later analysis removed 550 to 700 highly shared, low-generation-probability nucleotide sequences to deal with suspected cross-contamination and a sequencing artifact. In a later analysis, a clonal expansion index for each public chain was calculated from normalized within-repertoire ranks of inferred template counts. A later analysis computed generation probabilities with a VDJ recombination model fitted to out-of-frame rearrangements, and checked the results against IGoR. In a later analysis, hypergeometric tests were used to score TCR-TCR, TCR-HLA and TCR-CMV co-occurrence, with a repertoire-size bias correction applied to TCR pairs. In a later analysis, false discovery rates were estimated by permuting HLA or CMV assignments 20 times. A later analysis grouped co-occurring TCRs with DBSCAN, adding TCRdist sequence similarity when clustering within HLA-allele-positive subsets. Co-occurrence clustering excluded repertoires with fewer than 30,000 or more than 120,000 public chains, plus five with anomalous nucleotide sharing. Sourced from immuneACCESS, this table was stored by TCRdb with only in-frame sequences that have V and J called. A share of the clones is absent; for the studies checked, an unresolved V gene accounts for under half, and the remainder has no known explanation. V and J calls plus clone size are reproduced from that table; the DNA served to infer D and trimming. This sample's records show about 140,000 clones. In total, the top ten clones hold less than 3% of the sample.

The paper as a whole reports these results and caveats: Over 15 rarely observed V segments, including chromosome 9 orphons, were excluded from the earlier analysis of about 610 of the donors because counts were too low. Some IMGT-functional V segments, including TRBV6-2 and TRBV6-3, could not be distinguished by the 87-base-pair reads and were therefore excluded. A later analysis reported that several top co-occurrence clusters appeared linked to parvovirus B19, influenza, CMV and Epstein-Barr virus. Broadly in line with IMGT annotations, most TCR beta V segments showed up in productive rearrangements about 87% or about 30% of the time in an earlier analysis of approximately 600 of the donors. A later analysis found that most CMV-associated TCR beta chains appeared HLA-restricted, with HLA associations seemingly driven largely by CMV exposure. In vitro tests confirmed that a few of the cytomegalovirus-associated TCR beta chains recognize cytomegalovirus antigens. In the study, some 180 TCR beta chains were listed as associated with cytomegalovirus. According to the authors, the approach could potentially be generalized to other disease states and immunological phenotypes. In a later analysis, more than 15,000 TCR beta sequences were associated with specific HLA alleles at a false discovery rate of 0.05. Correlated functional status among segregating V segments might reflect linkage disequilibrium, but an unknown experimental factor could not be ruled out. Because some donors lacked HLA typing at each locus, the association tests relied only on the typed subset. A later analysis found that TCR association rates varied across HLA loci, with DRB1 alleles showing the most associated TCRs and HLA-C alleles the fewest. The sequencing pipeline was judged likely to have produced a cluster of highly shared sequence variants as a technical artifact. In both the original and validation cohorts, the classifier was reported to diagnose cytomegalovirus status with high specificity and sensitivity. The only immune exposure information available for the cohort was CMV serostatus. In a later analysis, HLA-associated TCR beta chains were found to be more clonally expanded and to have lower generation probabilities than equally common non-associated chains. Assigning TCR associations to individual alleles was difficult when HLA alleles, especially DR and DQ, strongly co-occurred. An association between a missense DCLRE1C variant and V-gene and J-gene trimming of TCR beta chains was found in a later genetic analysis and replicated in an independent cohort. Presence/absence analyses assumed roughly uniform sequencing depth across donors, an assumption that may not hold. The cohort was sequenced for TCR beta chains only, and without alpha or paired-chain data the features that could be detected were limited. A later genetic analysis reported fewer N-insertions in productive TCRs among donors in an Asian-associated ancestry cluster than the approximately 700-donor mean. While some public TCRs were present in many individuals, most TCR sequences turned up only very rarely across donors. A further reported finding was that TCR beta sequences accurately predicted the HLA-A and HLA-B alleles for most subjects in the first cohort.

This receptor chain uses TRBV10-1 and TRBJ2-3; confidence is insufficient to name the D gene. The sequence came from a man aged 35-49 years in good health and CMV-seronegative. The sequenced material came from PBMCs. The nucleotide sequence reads TGCGCCAGCAGTGATGGGCTCGACGCTGATACGCAGTATTTT. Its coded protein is CASSDGLDADTQYF.